These 11 T cell receptor beta chains came from one sample sequenced in a study of Ad26.COV2.S vaccination and SARS-CoV-2 variants. Sequenced by immunoSEQ multiplex PCR; TCRdb stores in-frame clones only, minus some. Among some 390,000 clones listed, 75% to 90% were seen once. Treatment meaning: some 19 received Ad26.COV2.S at low or high dose, single or two shots; roughly 5 received placebo; per-sample allocation not given. Material that was analyzed had been drawn on day 63 after the first vaccine or placebo injection. This specimen consisted of peripheral blood, obtained in a trial of Ad26.COV2.S vaccine versus placebo. The receptors derive from a person between 18 and 65 years old who received the Ad26.COV2.S COVID-19 vaccine or a placebo.

The chain employs TRBV18 and TRBJ1-1; D possibly corresponds to TRBD1 (5 bases). Germline lookup yields CDR1 KGHSH and CDR2 LQKENI. The CDR3 runs to 13 residues. V lost 3 bases and J 3 bases, leaving 8 bases between the germline ends. The CDR3 coding sequence is TGTGCCAGCTCACCGGCCAGGGACACTGAAGCTTTCTTT. This gives the protein CASSPARDTEAFF.

The V and J genes are TRBV4-2 and TRBJ2-7; D may match TRBD1 or TRBD2 (5 bases each). Per the germline V gene, CDR1 is LGHNA and CDR2 is YNFKEQ. The CDR3 runs to 14 residues. The V and J ends lost 4 bases and 6 bases respectively, with 16 bases between them. The DNA for the CDR3 is TGTGCCAGCAGCCGTCGGGGCTTAAAGGGCGAGCAGTACTTC. Protein product: CASSRRGLKGEQYF.

This chain joins TRBV5-1 and TRBJ2-7; 11 bases agree with TRBD2. The CDR3 has 20 residues. The germline V gene has CDR1 SGHRS and CDR2 YFSETQ. Losses at the gene ends were 3 bases for V and 0 bases for J; bases not matched to a gene: 17. The CDR3 loop is CASSSRPRTSGRDLSYEQYF. The CDR3 DNA sequence: TGCGCCAGCAGCTCACGACCGAGGACTAGCGGGCGGGATCTCTCCTACGAGCAGTACTTC.

The gene calls are TRBV9 and TRBJ2-6; D may be TRBD1 (5 bases). CDR1 SGDLS and CDR2 YYNGEE come from the germline V gene. Trimming removed 4 bases at V and 2 bases at J, with 16 bases between. The CDR3 sequence is 17 residues long. The CDR3 loop is CASSTRTSGAGANVLTF. Here the CDR3 DNA reads TGTGCCAGCAGCACCCGGACATCCGGAGCTGGGGCCAACGTCCTGACTTTC.

This clone was picked up one time. J is TRBJ2-3 and V is TRBV3-1 (or the pseudogene TRBV3-2), with no clear D. Germline V gives CDR1 LGHDT, CDR2 YNNKEL (reference sequence). The V gene lost 0 bases and the J gene lost 10 bases, with 11 bases spanning the gap. CDR3 length: 13 residues. The CDR3 DNA follows: TGTGCCAGCAGCCAAGATTTAGTCTCTTCGCAGTATTTT. It yields the protein CASSQDLVSSQYF.

CDR3 sequence reads: CASSLGSTGELFF. For the CDR3, the DNA is TGTGCCAGCAGCTTAGGGAGCACCGGGGAGCTGTTTTTT. The gene calls are TRBV7-2 and TRBJ2-2; D remains ambiguous. CDR1 SGHTA and CDR2 FQGNSA come from the germline V gene. The CDR3 consists of 13 residues. Deletions cut 1 base from V and 4 bases from J, with 4 bases between. The full variable domain, rest sourced from reference TRBV7-2 and TRBJ2-2, is GAGVSQSPSNKVTEKGKDVELRCDPISGHTALYWYRQSLGQGLEFLIYFQGNSAPDKSGLPSDRFSAERTGGSVSTLTIQRTQQEDSAVYLCASSLGSTGELFFGEGSRLTVL.

In this sample, this clone turned up once. This chain uses TRBV6-1 with TRBJ2-1, with D perhaps being TRBD1 or TRBD2 (6 bases each). V was cut by 4 bases and J by 7 bases, with 20 bases left in between. Germline CDR1 reads MNHNS; CDR2 reads SASEGT. This CDR3 is built from 16 residues. The CDR3 region is CASSGRRASGANEQFF. In DNA form, the CDR3 reads TGTGCCAGCAGTGGCAGACGGGCCTCGGGGGCAAATGAGCAGTTCTTC.

This chain joins TRBV9 and TRBJ1-5, with 7 bases aligning to TRBD1. This CDR3 spans 17 amino acids. V gave up 0 bases and J gave up 0 bases; unmatched junction bases: 6. CDR1 and CDR2 from the germline V gene are SGDLS and YYNGEE. This CDR3 is CASSVGPTGNSNQPQHF. DNA for the CDR3: TGTGCCAGCAGCGTAGGTCCGACAGGGAATAGCAATCAGCCCCAGCATTTT.

J is TRBJ2-7 and V is TRBV6-5, with 7 bases fitting TRBD2. V shed 7 bases, J shed 4 bases, and the junction held 7 bases outside the gene matches. Per germline, CDR1 MNHEY and CDR2 SVGAGI. This CDR3 region has 13 residues. CDR3 amino acids: CASTGGRGYEQYF. The CDR3 DNA reads TGTGCCAGCACTGGCGGGAGAGGGTACGAGCAGTACTTC.

The chain employs TRBV3-1 (or the pseudogene TRBV3-2) and TRBJ1-1, with TRBD1 as a possible D gene (6 bases). The CDR3 extends over 14 amino acids. The germline gives CDR1 LGHDT, CDR2 YNNKEL (reference sequence). Trimming stripped 4 bases from V and 4 bases from J, with 13 bases between. CDR3 DNA: TGTGCCAGCAGCCCACAGGGAGGGGGCACTGAAGCTTTCTTT. This translates into CASSPQGGGTEAFF.

The V call is TRBV19, the J call TRBJ2-7, with 7 bases lining up with TRBD1. CDR3 length: 16 amino acids. CDR1 and CDR2 (germline): LNHDA, SQIVND (reference sequence). The V gene end was trimmed by 6 bases and the J gene end by 0 bases; junction bases not matched to a gene: 11. CDR3 sequence (DNA): TGTGCCAGTAGCCCCGGCCCGGGGACAGTCTCCTACGAGCAGTACTTC. This gives the protein CASSPGPGTVSYEQYF.